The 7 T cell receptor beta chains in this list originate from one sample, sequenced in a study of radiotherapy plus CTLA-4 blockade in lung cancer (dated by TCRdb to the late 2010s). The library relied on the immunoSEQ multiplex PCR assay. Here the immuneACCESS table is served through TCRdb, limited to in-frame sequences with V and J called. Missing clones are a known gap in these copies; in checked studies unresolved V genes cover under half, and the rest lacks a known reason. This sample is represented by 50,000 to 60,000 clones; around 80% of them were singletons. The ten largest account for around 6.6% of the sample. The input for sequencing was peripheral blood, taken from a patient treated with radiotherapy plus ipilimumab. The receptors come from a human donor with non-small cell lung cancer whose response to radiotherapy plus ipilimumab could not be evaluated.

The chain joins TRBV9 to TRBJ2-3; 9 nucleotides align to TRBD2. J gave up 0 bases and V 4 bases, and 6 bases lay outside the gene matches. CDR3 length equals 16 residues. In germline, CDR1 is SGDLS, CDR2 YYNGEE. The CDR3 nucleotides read TGTGCCAGCAGCACCAGGACTAGCGTAAGCACAGATACGCAGTATTTT. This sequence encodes CASSTRTSVSTDTQYF.

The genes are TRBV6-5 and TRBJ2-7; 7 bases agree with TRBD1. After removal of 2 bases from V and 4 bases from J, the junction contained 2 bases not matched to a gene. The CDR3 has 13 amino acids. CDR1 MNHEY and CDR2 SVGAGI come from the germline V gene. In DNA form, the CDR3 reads TGTGCCAGCAGTTACGCCAGGGGGTACGAGCAGTACTTC. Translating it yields CASSYARGYEQYF.

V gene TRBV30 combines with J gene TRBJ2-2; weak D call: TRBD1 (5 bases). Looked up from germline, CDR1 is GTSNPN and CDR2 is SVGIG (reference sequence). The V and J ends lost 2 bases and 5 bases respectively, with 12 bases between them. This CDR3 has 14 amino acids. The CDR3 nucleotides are TGTGCCTGGAGTTGGGGCAGATTGACCGGGGAGCTGTTTTTT. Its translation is CAWSWGRLTGELFF.

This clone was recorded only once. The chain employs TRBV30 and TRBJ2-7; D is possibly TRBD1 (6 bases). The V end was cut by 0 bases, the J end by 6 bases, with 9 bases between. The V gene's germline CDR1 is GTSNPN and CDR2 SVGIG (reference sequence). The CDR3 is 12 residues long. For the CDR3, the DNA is TGTGCCTGGAGTGTGCTGGACAGCGAGCAGTACTTC. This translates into CAWSVLDSEQYF.

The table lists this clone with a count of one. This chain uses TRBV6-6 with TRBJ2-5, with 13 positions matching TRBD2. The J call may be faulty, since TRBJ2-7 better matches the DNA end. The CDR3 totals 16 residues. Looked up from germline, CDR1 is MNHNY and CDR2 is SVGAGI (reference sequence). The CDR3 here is CASSSGTSGAPYEQYF. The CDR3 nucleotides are TGTGCCAGCAGTTCTGGGACTAGCGGGGCCCCCTACGAGCAGTACTTC.

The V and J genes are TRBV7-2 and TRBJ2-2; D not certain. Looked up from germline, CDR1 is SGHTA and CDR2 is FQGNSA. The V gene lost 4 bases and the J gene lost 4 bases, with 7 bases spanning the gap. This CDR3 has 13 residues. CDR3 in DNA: TGTGCCAGCAGCTCACTTCCCACCGGGGAGCTGTTTTTT. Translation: CASSSLPTGELFF.

CDR3 amino acids: CASSESELAGFQETQYF. CDR3 sequence (DNA): TGTGCCAGCAGTGAATCTGAACTAGCGGGCTTCCAAGAGACCCAGTACTTC. The V call is TRBV25-1, the J call TRBJ2-5, with TRBD2 identical over 9 bases. Trimming at V came to 1 base and at J to 1 base, leaving 7 bases not matched to a gene. The CDR3 covers 17 residues. CDR1 is MGHDK, CDR2 SYGVNS, per germline.